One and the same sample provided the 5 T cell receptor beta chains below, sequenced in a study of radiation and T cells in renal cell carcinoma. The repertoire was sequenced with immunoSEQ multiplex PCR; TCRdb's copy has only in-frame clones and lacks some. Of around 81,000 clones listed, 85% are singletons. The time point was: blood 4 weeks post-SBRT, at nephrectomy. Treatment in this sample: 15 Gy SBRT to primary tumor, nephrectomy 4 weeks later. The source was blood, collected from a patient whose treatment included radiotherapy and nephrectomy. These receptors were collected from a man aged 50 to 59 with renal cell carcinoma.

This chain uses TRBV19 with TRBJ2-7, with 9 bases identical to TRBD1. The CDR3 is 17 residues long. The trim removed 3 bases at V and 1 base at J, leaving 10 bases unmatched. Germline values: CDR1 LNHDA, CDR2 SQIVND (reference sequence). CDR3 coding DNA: TGTGCCAGTAGTATTACCGGGACAGGGATGGGGTCCTACGAGCAGTACTTC. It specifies CASSITGTGMGSYEQYF.

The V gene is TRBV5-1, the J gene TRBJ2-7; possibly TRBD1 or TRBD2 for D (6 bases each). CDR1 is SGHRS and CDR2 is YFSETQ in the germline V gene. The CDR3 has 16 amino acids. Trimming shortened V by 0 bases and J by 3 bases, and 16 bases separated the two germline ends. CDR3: CASSLAGGGSHYEQYF. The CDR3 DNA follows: TGCGCCAGCAGCTTGGCCGGGGGCGGGTCCCACTACGAGCAGTACTTC.

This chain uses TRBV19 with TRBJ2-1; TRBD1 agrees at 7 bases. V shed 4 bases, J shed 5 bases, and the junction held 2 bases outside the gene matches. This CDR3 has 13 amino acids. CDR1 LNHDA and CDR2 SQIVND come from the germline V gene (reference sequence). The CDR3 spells CASSNQGDNEQFF. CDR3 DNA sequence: TGTGCCAGTAGTAATCAGGGGGACAATGAGCAGTTCTTC.

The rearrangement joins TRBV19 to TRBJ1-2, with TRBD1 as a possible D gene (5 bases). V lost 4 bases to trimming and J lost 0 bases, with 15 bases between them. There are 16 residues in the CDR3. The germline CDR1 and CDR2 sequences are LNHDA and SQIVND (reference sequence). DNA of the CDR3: TGTGCCAGTAGTAGACGACAGCCTTCAGCTAACTATGGCTACACCTTC. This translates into CASSRRQPSANYGYTF. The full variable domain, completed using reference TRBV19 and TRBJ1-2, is DGGITQSPKYLFRKEGQNVTLSCEQNLNHDAMYWYRQDPGQGLRLIYYSQIVNDFQKGDIAEGYSVSREKKESFPLTVTSAQKNPTAFYLCASSRRQPSANYGYTFGSGTRLTVV.

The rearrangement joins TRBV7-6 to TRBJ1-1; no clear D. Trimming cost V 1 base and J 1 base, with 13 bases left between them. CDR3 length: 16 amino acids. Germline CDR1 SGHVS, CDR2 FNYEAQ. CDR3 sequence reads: CASSLGLRTANTEAFF. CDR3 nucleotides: TGTGCCAGCAGCTTAGGTCTCAGGACTGCGAACACTGAAGCTTTCTTT.